This paragraph covers one TCR beta chain sequence. These data originate in a study of blood T cell repertoires in COVID-19. Study-level information: Samples of COVID-19 (acute and convalescent) were obtained from the United States, Italy and Spain.

With 2 bases removed from V and 5 bases from J, the gap between germline ends came to 7 bases. The CDR3 spans 12 residues. Germline lookup yields CDR1 KGHSH and CDR2 LQKENI. As processed by the authors: Amplification of reference gene primers provided the estimated nucleated cell counts. Measured with immunoSEQ multiplex PCR; TCRdb has only the in-frame clones, and not every one. V and J calls and clone size are given by that table; D and trimming were obtained from the DNA. The table records roughly 300,000 clones, about 82% of them present only once. J is TRBJ2-7 and V is TRBV18; D possibly corresponds to TRBD1 (6 bases). This TCR derives from a woman aged 45 to 65 with acute or convalescent COVID-19. The sequenced material came from peripheral blood. The CDR3 DNA is TGTGCCAGCTCACCAGCAGGGGACGAGCAGTACTTC. It is translated as CASSPAGDEQYF.